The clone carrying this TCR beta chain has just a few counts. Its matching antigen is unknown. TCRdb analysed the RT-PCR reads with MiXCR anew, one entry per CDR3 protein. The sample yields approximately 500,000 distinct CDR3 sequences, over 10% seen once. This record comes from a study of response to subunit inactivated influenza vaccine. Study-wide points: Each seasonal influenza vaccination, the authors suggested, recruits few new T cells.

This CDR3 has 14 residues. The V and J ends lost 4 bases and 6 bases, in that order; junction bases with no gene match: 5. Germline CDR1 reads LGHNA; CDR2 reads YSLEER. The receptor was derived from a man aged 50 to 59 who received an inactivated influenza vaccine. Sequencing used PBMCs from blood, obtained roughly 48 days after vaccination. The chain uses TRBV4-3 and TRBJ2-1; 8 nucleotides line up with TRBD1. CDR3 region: CASSPGQALNEQFF. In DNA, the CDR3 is TGCGCCAGCAGCCCGGGACAGGCACTCAATGAGCAGTTCTTC.